This T cell receptor (beta chain) is from a study of cytomegalovirus exposure and HLA in healthy donors. In the study overall: Earlier, 117 million unique TCR beta sequences were recovered from around 200 million T cells by an analysis. Study findings and constraints: Some V segments (TRBV6-2 and TRBV6-3 among them) were excluded as indistinguishable.

This PCR relied on a set of 60 Vbeta primers and 13 Jbeta primers. Data came from immunoSEQ multiplex PCR; TCRdb stores just in-frame clones and leaves some out. The top ten clones hold roughly 6.8% of a sample with approximately 140,000 clones, around 74% of them seen once. V was pared by 3 bases and J by 5 bases, with 9 bases of the junction left unmatched. Germline V gene sequence: CDR1 LNHNV, CDR2 YYDKDF (reference sequence). The CDR3 length is 17 residues. On this clone: Its antigen remains unidentified.

Specimen: PBMCs. This chain links TRBV15 with TRBJ2-5; 13 bases line up with TRBD2. This receptor was obtained from a man in his forties or fifties in good health and CMV-seropositive. The CDR3 DNA is TGTGCCACCAGCAGGTTTGGACTAGCGGGAGAGGAGGAGACCCAGTACTTC. Protein: CATSRFGLAGEEETQYF.